The clone carrying this T cell receptor (beta chain) turned up a few times. Its antigen is not known. CDR1 GTSNPN and CDR2 SVGIG come from the germline V gene (reference sequence). This CDR3 spans 13 amino acids. Trimming took off 2 bases at V and 5 bases at J, with 12 bases between the two ends. The entry originates in a study of cytotoxic CD8 clonotypes in ibrutinib-treated CLL. Study-wide results and limits: The study found baseline clonality above age-matched healthy donors, tracking circulating CD8+ T-cell counts.

Only in-frame clones appear in the TCRdb table, and some are missing; sequencing was by immunoSEQ multiplex PCR. Among over 200,000 clones, just over 70% were seen once, and the ten largest hold approximately 5.9%. This TCR was sampled from a human donor with chronic lymphocytic leukemia. The material was PBMCs, obtained after 12 months of ibrutinib treatment. This chain uses TRBV30 with TRBJ1-1; D is uncertain. CDR3 DNA sequence: TGTGCCTGGAGTAGTGTTTTTGGGACTGAAGCTTTCTTT. Amino acid sequence: CAWSSVFGTEAFF.